These T cell receptor beta chains were read from a single sample in a study of CD8+CD57+ T cells in acquired aplastic anemia. TCRdb processed the reads anew with MiXCR; each CDR3 protein has one entry. The sample carries under 350,000 distinct CDR3 sequences, 45% to 65% recorded once. Sequencing input: sorted CD4+, CD8+, or CD8+CD57+ T cells (not recorded which) from PBMCs. These receptor sequences come from a human donor with severe aplastic anemia or a healthy control (not recorded which). Each CDR3 is given with its conserved first and last residue. Fields, in order: J gene, V gene, CDR3 protein.

TRBJ2-1,TRBV7-2,CASSLGADRYNEQFF
TRBJ2-3,TRBV7-6,CASSKGLAGGPADTQYF
TRBJ1-2,TRBV18,CASSLTDRDYGYTF
TRBJ1-2,TRBV12-3/TRBV12-4,CASRRGGDYGYTF
TRBJ1-2,TRBV2,CASSIRGADYGYTF
TRBJ1-5,TRBV19,CASKFVGSNQPQHF
TRBJ2-7,TRBV11-3,CASREGPDYEQYF
TRBJ2-7,TRBV2,CASSEAVGGPSYGQYF
TRBJ1-1,TRBV7-2,CASSSGRGTEAFF
TRBJ2-7,TRBV7-8,CASSSRRLDRAPYF
TRBJ1-5,TRBV28,CASSFHRGNQPQHF
TRBJ2-7,TRBV20-1,CSAHRDSYEQYF
TRBJ1-6,TRBV11-2,CASSLVDRDRPLHF
TRBJ2-1,TRBV11-2,CASSPHRGDNEQFF
TRBJ2-2,TRBV6-2/TRBV6-3,CASSNGGTGTGELFF
TRBJ1-6,TRBV20-1,CSARVGTVNSPLHF
TRBJ1-1,TRBV7-8,CASSARNMNTEAFF
TRBJ1-6,TRBV11-2,CASSLLREGNNSPLHF
TRBJ2-3,TRBV15,CATSTVDREPTDAQYF
TRBJ2-7,TRBV7-2,CASSLVTGGGWGEQYF
TRBJ1-1,TRBV27,CASSSMDKRNTEAFF
TRBJ1-6,TRBV24-1,CATSGSSGSPLHF
TRBJ2-7,TRBV20-1,CSAETGGTYEQYF
TRBJ2-7,TRBV5-1,CASSLLVAGYEQYF
TRBJ1-6,TRBV5-1,CASSSGQANNSPLHF
TRBJ2-3,TRBV15,CATSKGGSGGTDTQYF
TRBJ1-1,TRBV5-6,CASSLNPGGFAFF
TRBJ1-5,TRBV12-3/TRBV12-4,CASALNGQTNQPQHF
TRBJ1-6,TRBV10-1,CASSLQLRGSPLHF
TRBJ2-5,TRBV15,CATSRDCRGQETQYF
TRBJ2-3,TRBV7-8,CASSPSGGASDTQYF
TRBJ2-7,TRBV20-1,CSVRGGHSGERYF
TRBJ2-1,TRBV7-2,CASSRRGGLLNNEQFF
TRBJ1-1,TRBV19,CASTPWVGGRKTEAFF
TRBJ1-6,TRBV2,CASSFGGTSPLHF
TRBJ2-2,TRBV18,CASSPPGQITGELFF
TRBJ1-3,TRBV10-3,CAISEMGGHSGNTIYF
TRBJ1-1,TRBV29-1,CSVGGGNTEAFF
TRBJ2-3,TRBV12-3/TRBV12-4,CASSPIGGSSTDTQYF
TRBJ2-4,TRBV7-6,CASSPGVHYGPKNIQYF
TRBJ1-2,TRBV12-3/TRBV12-4,CASSFRQSYGYTF
TRBJ2-1,TRBV30,CAWSFHRTSGYNEQFF
TRBJ2-5,TRBV2,CASRGLAAAETQYF
TRBJ1-3,TRBV29-1,CSVETELSGNTIYF
TRBJ2-3,TRBV10-3,CAISERRGFTDTQYF
TRBJ2-7,TRBV5-6,CASSEQGLRDF
TRBJ2-1,TRBV9,CASSVEPPREQLF
TRBJ2-7,TRBV7-2,CASSSEQGAFYEQYF
TRBJ2-7,TRBV4-3,CASSQGLASSYEQHF